The 9 T cell receptor beta chains reported below all come from one sample, sequenced in a study of T cell responses to AZD1222 COVID-19 vaccine (dated by TCRdb to the early 2020s). The time point label corresponds to: baseline before first vaccination. The library was generated by the immunoSEQ multiplex PCR assay. TCRdb provides this immuneACCESS table in a form limited to in-frame rearrangements. Some clones are lacking; in checked studies, under half of them reflect an unresolved V gene, and why the rest are absent is not known. This sample lists under 150,000 clones; 80% to 90% were detected once. The leading ten clones occupy roughly 1.6% of the sample. The sample here was peripheral blood, taken on day 0 of AZD1222 vaccination. These receptors all come from an adult in good health.

V usage is TRBV6-5 and J usage is TRBJ1-2; TRBD1 agrees at 8 bases. The CDR3 contains 15 residues. The trim removed 7 bases at V and 2 bases at J, leaving 9 bases unmatched. Germline loops: CDR1 MNHEY, CDR2 SVGAGI. The CDR3 is CASTEVTGGNYGYTF. As DNA, the CDR3 is TGTGCCAGCACCGAAGTTACAGGGGGAAACTATGGCTACACCTTC.

V and J are TRBV7-2 and TRBJ1-2; the D is unclear. V shed 1 base and J shed 2 bases, with 8 bases lying between them. In germline, CDR1 is SGHTA, CDR2 FQGNSA. CDR3 size: 14 residues. The CDR3 is CASSLDSENYGYTF. The CDR3 nucleotides are TGTGCCAGCAGCTTAGATTCAGAAAACTATGGCTACACCTTC.

The chain recombines TRBV18 with TRBJ1-5; D is perhaps TRBD1 (5 bases). Germline CDR1 KGHSH, CDR2 LQKENI. The V gene lost 5 bases and the J gene lost 7 bases, with 18 bases spanning the gap. The CDR3 consists of 15 residues. CDR3 nucleotide sequence: TGTGCCAGCTCATCAGGAGCCGGGGGTGAGCAGCCCCAGCATTTT. It specifies CASSSGAGGEQPQHF.

This sequence joins TRBV29-1 and TRBJ1-1, with 8 bases identical to TRBD1. The CDR3 sequence is 13 residues long. The germline gives CDR1 SQVTM, CDR2 ANQGSEA. V trimming: 7 bases; J trimming: 1 base; junction bases outside the gene matches: 5. CDR3 in DNA: TGCAGCGCGCCGGGACAGGCGAACACTGAAGCTTTCTTT. Translation: CSAPGQANTEAFF.

The chain is built from TRBV6-6 and TRBJ1-2; no reliable D call. This CDR3 is 14 amino acids long. V dropped 3 bases and J dropped 2 bases, with 10 bases sitting between them. Germline V gene sequence: CDR1 MNHNY, CDR2 SVGAGI (reference sequence). The CDR3 region is CASSYLMTNYGYTF. As DNA, the CDR3 is TGTGCCAGCAGTTATCTAATGACAAACTATGGCTACACCTTC.

The genes are TRBV4-1 and TRBJ2-3; 13 bases match TRBD2. V lost 4 bases to trimming and J lost 2 bases; unmatched junction nucleotides: 3. The CDR3 sequence is 16 residues long. Germline V gene lookup returns CDR1 MGHRA and CDR2 YSYEKL. Here the CDR3 reads CASSRGLAGYTDTQYF. CDR3 DNA sequence: TGCGCCAGCAGCCGGGGACTAGCGGGATACACAGATACGCAGTATTTT.

This chain connects TRBV15 to TRBJ1-1; perhaps TRBD1 as D (5 bases). Germline V CDR1 and CDR2: LNHNV, YYDKDF (reference sequence). The CDR3 is 15 residues long. With 1 base removed from V and 5 bases from J, the gap between germline ends came to 14 bases. The CDR3 DNA sequence: TGTGCCACCAGCAGAGCCAGACAGAGAGGGACTGAAGCTTTCTTT. Its translation is CATSRARQRGTEAFF.

This rearrangement joins TRBV7-7 to TRBJ2-5; D is ambiguous. CDR3 length equals 14 residues. Trimming removed 2 bases at V and 2 bases at J, with 9 bases between. The V gene's germline CDR1 is SSHAT and CDR2 FNYEAQ (reference sequence). This CDR3 reads CASSLFWEQETQYF. The CDR3 nucleotides read TGTGCCAGCAGCTTATTTTGGGAACAAGAGACCCAGTACTTC.

The V call is TRBV12-3 or TRBV12-4, the J call TRBJ1-5, with 9 bases lining up with TRBD1. Germline trimming cut 8 bases from V and 6 bases from J; bases unmatched to any gene: 5. The CDR3 covers 13 residues. DNA of the CDR3: TGTGCCAGCGCACAGGGGGCAGGTCAGCCCCAGCATTTT. Amino acid sequence: CASAQGAGQPQHF.